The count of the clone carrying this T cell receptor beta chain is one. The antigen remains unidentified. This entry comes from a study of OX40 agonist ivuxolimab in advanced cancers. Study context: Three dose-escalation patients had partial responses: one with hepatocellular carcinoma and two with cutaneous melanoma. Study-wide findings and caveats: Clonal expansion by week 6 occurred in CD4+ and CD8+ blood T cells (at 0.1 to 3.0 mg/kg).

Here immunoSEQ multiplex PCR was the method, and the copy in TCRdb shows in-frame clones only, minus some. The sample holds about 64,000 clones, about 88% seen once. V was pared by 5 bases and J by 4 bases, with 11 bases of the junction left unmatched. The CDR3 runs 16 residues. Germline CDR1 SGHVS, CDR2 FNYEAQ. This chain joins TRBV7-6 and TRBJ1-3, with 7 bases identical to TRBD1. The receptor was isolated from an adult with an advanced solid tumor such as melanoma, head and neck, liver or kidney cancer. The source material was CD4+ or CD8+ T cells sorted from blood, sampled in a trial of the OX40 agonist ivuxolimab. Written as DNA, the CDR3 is TGTGCCAGCAGCCCTGGGGAGGGGGCGGTAGGAAACACCATATATTTT. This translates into CASSPGEGAVGNTIYF.